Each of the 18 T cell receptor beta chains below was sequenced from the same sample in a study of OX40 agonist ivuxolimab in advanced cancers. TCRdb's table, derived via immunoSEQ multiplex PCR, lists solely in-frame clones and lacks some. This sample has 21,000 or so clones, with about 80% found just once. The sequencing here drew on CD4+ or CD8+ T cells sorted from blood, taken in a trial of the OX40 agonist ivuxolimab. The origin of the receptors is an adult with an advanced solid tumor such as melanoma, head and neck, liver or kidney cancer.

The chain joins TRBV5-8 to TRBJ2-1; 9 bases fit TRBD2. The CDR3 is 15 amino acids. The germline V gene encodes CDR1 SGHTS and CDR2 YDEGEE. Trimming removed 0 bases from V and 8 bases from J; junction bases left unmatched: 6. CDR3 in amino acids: CASSLGLAGEYEQFF. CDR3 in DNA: TGTGCCAGCAGCTTGGGGTTAGCGGGAGAGTATGAGCAGTTCTTC.

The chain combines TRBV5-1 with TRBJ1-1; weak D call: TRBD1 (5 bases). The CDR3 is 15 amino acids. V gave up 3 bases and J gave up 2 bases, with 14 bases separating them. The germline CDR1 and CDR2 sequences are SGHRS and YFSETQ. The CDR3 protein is CASSWVGTGNTEAFF. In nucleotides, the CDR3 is TGCGCCAGCAGCTGGGTTGGGACGGGAAACACTGAAGCTTTCTTT.

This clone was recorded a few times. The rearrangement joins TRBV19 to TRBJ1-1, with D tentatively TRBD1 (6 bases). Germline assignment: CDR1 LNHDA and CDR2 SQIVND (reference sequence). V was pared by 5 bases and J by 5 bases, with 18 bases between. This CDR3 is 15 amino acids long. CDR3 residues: CASSPRTVRGTEAFF. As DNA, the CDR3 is TGTGCCAGTAGTCCCCGGACAGTGCGGGGTACTGAAGCTTTCTTT.

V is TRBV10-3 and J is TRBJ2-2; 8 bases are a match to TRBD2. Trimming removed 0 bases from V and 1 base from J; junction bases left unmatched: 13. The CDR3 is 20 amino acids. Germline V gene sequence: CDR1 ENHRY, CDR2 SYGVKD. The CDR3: CAISESDPGIAGLNTGELFF. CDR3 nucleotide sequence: TGTGCCATCAGTGAGTCGGATCCCGGGATAGCGGGATTGAACACCGGGGAGCTGTTTTTT.

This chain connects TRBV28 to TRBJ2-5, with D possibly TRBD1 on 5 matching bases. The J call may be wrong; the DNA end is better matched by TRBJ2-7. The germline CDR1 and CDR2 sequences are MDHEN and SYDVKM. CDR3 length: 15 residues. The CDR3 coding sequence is TGTGCCAGCAGTCTGCCAAGTGGGGCTTTCTACGAGCAGTACTTC. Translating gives CASSLPSGAFYEQYF.

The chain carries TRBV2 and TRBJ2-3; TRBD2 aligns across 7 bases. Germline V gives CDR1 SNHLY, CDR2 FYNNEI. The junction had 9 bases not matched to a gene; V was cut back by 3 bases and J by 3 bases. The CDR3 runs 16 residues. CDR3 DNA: TGTGCCAGCAGTGATACAAGGACTAGGGCTACAGATACGCAGTATTTT. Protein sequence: CASSDTRTRATDTQYF.

The CDR3 DNA is TGTGCCAGCAGTACCCAAGAAGAGACCCAGTACTTC. Translation: CASSTQEETQYF. V gene TRBV2 combines with J gene TRBJ2-5; D remains ambiguous. The CDR3 covers 12 residues. The germline gives CDR1 SNHLY, CDR2 FYNNEI. The V and J ends lost 5 bases and 3 bases respectively, with 7 bases between them.

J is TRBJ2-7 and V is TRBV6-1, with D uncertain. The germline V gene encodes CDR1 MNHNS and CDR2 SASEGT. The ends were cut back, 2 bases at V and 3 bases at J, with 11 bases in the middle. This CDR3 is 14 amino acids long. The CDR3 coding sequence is TGTGCCAGCAGTGAATGGCTAGAACGCTACGAGCAGTACTTC. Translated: CASSEWLERYEQYF.

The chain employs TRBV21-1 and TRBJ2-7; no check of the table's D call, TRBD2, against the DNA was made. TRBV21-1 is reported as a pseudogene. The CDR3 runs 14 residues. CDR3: CASGTSGGTYEQYF. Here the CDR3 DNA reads TGTGCCAGCGGGACTAGCGGGGGAACCTACGAGCAGTACTTC.

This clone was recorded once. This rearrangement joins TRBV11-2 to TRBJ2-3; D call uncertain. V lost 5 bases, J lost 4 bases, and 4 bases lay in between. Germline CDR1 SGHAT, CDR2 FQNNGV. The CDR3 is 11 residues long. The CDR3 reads CASSAADTQYF. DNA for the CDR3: TGTGCCAGCAGCGCAGCAGATACGCAGTATTTT.

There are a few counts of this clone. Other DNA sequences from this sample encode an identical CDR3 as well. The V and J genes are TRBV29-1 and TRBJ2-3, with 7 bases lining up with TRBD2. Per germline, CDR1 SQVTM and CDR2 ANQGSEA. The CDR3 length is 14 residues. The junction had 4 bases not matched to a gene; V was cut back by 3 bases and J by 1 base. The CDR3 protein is CSVDSSGRTDTQYF. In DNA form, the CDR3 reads TGCAGCGTTGATTCTAGCGGTCGCACAGATACGCAGTATTTT.

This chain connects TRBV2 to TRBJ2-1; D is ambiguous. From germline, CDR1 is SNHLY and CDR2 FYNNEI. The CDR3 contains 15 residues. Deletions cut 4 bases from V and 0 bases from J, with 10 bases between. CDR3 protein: CASSAGGASYNEQFF. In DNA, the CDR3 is TGTGCCAGCAGTGCCGGCGGTGCCTCCTACAATGAGCAGTTCTTC.

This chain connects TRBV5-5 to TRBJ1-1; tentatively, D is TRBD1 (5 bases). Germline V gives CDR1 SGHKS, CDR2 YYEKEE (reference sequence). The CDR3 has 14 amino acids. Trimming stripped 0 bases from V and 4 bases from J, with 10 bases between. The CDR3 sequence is CASSLEGQGTEAFF. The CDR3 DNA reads TGTGCCAGCAGCTTGGAGGGGCAGGGCACTGAAGCTTTCTTT.

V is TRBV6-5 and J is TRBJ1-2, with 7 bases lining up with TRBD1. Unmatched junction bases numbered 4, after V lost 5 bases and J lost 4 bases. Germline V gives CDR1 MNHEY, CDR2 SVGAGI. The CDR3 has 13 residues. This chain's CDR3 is CASSEGTVYGYTF. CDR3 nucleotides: TGTGCCAGCAGTGAGGGGACAGTCTATGGCTACACCTTC.

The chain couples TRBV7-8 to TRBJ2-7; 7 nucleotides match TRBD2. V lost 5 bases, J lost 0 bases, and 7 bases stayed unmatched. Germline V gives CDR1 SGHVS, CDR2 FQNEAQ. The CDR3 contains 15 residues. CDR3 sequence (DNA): TGTGCCAGCAGCGTCTCTAGCGGCCTCTCCTACGAGCAGTACTTC. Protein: CASSVSSGLSYEQYF.

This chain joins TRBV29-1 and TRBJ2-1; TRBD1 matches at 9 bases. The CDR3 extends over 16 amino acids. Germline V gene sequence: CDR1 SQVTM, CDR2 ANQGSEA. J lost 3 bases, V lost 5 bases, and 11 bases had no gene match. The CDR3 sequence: CSVLTLDRGGYNEQFF. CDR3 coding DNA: TGCAGCGTTCTTACTCTGGACAGGGGCGGCTACAATGAGCAGTTCTTC.

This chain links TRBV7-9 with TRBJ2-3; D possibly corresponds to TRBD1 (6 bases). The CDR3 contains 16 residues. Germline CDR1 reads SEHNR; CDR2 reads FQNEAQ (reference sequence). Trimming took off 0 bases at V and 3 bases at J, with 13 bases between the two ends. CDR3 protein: CASSLAGGAVTDTQYF. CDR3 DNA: TGTGCCAGCAGCTTAGCTGGGGGCGCAGTAACAGATACGCAGTATTTT.

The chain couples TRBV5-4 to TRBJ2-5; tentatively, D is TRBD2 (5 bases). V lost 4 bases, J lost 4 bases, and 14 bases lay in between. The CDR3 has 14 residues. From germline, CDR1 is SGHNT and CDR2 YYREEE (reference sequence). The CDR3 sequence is CASSPEGLGETQYF. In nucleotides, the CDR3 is TGTGCCAGCAGCCCTGAAGGACTTGGAGAGACCCAGTACTTC.